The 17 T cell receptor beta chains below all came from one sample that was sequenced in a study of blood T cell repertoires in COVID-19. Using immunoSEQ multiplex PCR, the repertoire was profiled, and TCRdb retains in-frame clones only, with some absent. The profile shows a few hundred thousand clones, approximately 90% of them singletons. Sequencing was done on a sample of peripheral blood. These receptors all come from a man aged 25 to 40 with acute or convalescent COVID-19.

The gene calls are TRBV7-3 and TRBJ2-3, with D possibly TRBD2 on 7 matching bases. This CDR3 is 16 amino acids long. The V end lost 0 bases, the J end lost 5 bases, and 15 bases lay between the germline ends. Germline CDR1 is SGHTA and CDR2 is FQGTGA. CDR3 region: CASSLTLRGGVDTQYF. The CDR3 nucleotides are TGTGCCAGCAGCTTAACGTTAAGGGGGGGAGTAGATACGCAGTATTTT.

The CDR3 sequence is CASSPDRHGELFF. DNA of the CDR3: TGTGCCAGCAGCCCGGACAGGCACGGGGAGCTGTTTTTT. This chain joins TRBV7-9 and TRBJ2-2; TRBD1 agrees at 7 bases. Germline CDR1 SEHNR, CDR2 FQNEAQ (reference sequence). With V trimmed by 5 bases and J by 7 bases, 4 bases remained unmatched. The CDR3 sequence is 13 residues long.

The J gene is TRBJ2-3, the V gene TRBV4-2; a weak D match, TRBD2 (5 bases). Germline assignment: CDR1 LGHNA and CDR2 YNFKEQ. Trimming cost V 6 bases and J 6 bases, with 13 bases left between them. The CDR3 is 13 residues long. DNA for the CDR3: TGTGCCAGCAGTTTGTCAAGGGAGGATACGCAGTATTTT. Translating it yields CASSLSREDTQYF.

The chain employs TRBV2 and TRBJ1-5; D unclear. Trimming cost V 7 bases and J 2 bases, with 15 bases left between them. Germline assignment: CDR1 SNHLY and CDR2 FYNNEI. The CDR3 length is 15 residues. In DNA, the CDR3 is TGTGCCAGCACAAGGGAGTTATTTGGCAATCAGCCCCAGCATTTT. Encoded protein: CASTRELFGNQPQHF.

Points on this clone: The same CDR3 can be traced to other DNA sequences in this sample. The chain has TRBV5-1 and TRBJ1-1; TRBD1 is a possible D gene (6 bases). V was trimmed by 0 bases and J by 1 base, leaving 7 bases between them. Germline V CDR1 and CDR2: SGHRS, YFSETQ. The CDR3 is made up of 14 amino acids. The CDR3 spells CASSLGGGNTEAFF. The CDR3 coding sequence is TGCGCCAGCAGCTTGGGAGGGGGGAACACTGAAGCTTTCTTT.

The CDR3 reads CASSLGQGKNIQYF. CDR3 DNA sequence: TGCGCCAGCAGCCTGGGACAGGGAAAAAACATTCAGTACTTC. The gene calls are TRBV5-1 and TRBJ2-4; 9 nucleotides align to TRBD1. The V and J ends lost 4 bases and 4 bases, in that order; junction bases with no gene match: 3. The germline gives CDR1 SGHRS, CDR2 YFSETQ. The CDR3 loop spans 14 amino acids.

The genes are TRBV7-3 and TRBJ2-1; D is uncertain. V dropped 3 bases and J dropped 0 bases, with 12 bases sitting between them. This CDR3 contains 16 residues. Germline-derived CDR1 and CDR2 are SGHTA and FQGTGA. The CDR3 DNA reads TGTGCCAGCAGCTTCCCCCTCCTGAGCTCCTACAATGAGCAGTTCTTC. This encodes CASSFPLLSSYNEQFF.

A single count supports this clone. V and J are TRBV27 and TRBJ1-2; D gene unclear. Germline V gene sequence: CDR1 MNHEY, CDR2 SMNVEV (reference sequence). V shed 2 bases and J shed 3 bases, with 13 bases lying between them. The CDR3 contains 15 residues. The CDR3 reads CASSLMGNSHYGYTF. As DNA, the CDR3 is TGTGCCAGCAGTTTAATGGGCAACAGCCACTATGGCTACACCTTC.

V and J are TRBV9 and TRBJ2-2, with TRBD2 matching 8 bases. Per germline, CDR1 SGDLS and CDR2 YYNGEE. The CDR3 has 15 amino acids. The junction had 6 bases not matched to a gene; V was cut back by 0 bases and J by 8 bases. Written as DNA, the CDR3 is TGTGCCAGCAGCGTAGAAGCGGGAGCGGGTGGGGAGCTGTTTTTT. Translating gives CASSVEAGAGGELFF.

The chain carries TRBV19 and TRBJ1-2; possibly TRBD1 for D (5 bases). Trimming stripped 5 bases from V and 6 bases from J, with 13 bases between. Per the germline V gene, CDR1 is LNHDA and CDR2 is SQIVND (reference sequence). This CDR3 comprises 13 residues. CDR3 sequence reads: CASSWRGANGYTF. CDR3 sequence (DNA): TGTGCCAGTAGTTGGAGGGGAGCGAATGGCTACACCTTC. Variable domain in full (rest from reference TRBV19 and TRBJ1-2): DGGITQSPKYLFRKEGQNVTLSCEQNLNHDAMYWYRQDPGQGLRLIYYSQIVNDFQKGDIAEGYSVSREKKESFPLTVTSAQKNPTAFYLCASSWRGANGYTFGSGTRLTVV.

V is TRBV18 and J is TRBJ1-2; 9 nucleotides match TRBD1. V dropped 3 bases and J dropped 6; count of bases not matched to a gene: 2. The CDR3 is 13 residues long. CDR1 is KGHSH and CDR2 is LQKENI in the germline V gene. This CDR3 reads CASSPRQGDGYTF. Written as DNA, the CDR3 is TGTGCCAGCTCACCGCGACAGGGGGATGGCTACACCTTC.

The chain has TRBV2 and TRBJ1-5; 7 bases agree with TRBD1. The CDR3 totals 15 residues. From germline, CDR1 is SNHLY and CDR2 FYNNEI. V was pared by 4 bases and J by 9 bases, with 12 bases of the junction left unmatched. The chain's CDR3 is CASSAGTAGILPQHF. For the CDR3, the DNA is TGTGCCAGCAGTGCGGGGACAGCCGGGATTTTGCCCCAGCATTTT.

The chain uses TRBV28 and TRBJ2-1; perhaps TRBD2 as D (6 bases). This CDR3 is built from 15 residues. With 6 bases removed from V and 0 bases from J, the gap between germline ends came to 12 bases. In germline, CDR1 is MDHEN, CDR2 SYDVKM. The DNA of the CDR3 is TGTGCCAGCAGGGAGGGACCTAGCTCCTACAATGAGCAGTTCTTC. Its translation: CASREGPSSYNEQFF.

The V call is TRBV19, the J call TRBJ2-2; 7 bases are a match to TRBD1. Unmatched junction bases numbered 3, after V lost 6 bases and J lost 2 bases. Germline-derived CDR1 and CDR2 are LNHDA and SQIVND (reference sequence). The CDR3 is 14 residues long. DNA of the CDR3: TGTGCCAGTAGGACAGGGTTTAACACCGGGGAGCTGTTTTTT. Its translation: CASRTGFNTGELFF.

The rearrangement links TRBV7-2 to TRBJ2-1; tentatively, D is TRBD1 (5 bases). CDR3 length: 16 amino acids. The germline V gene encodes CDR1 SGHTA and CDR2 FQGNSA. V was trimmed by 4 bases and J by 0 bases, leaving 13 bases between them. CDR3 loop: CASSSGIRFSYNEQFF. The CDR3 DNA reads TGTGCCAGCAGCTCAGGGATAAGGTTCTCCTACAATGAGCAGTTCTTC.

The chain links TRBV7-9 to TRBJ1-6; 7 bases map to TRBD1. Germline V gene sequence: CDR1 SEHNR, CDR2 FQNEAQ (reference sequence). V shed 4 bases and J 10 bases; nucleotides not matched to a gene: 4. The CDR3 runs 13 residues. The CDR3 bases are TGTGCCAGCAGCTCTACAGGGGTGTCACCCCTCCACTTT. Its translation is CASSSTGVSPLHF.

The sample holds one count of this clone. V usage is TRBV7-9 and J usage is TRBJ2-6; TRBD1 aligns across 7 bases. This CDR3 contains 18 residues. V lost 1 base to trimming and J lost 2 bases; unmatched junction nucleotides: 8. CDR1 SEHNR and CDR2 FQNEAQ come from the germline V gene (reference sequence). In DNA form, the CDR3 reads TGTGCCAGCAGCTTAGGGGGACAGATTAGGACTGGGGCCAACGTCCTGACTTTC. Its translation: CASSLGGQIRTGANVLTF.